This entry lists 5 T cell receptor beta chains sequenced from one sample in a study of tumor-infiltrating lymphocytes in primary liver carcinoma. TCR beta cDNA was prepared out of 450 to 500 ng total RNA by means of a constant-region primer. Amplification in three nested multiplex PCR rounds with slightly modified ARM-PCR gave rise to TCR beta libraries. The study ran its first two PCR rounds for about 11 cycles each, using TRBV1-TRBV30 forward primers and a C-beta reverse primer. Each CDR3 protein is one row after TCRdb ran MiXCR on the multiplex PCR reads. The table has 75,000 to 80,000 distinct CDR3 sequences, 69% seen once. From around 18-30 mg of unsorted bulk tissue, DNA and RNA were co-extracted together. Sequencing was done on a sample of tumor-adjacent normal liver tissue. Receptors were obtained from a man aged 35-49 years with primary liver carcinoma and hepatitis B virus infection.

V is TRBV4-3 and J is TRBJ2-5; 8 nucleotides match TRBD2. Trimming took 1 base from V and 4 from J; bases not matched to a gene: 8. The CDR3 sequence is 16 residues long. Germline V gene sequence: CDR1 LGHNA, CDR2 YSLEER. DNA of the CDR3: TGCGCCAGCAGCCAAGCTCCAGCGGGAGATGGAGAGACCCAGTACTTC. Residues: CASSQAPAGDGETQYF.

V is TRBV11-2 and J is TRBJ2-7; TRBD2 aligns across 7 bases. The germline V gene encodes CDR1 SGHAT and CDR2 FQNNGV. The CDR3 length is 14 residues. Losses at the gene ends were 6 bases for V and 3 bases for J; bases not matched to a gene: 8. CDR3 region: CASSLLARDYEQYF. CDR3 in DNA: TGTGCCAGCAGTTTACTAGCGAGAGACTACGAGCAGTACTTC.

In the case of this clonotype: Since the CDR3 does not end with the conserved phenylalanine or tryptophan, this likely comes from a read error. This sequence joins TRBV11-2 and TRBJ2-7, with 9 bases identical to TRBD1. The V gene's germline CDR1 is SGHAT and CDR2 FQNNGV. The CDR3 length is 16 residues. CDR3 residues: CASSLDHRQGAYEQYL. In DNA form, the CDR3 reads TGTGCCAGCAGTTTAGATCACAGACAGGGGGCCTACGAGCAGTACTTA.

The rearrangement joins TRBV4-1 to TRBJ2-5; D may be TRBD2 (6 bases). This CDR3 contains 17 residues. Germline CDR1 MGHRA, CDR2 YSYEKL. The germline V and J ends were trimmed by 0 bases and 8 bases, with 22 bases remaining between them. CDR3 region: CASSQDQLTGVPETQYF. The CDR3 nucleotides read TGCGCCAGCAGCCAAGACCAATTAACGGGAGTGCCAGAAACCCAGTACTTC.

Comments on this clonotype: The junction and the germline gene differ at one end; a read error may be behind it. The rearrangement links TRBV4-1 to TRBJ1-2; D is possibly TRBD1 (5 bases). The CDR3 length is 19 residues. Germline loops: CDR1 MGHRA, CDR2 YSYEKL. The CDR3 region is CASSPWGGEGFAASSGYAF. The CDR3 DNA reads TGCGCCAGCAGCCCCTGGGGAGGGGAGGGATTCGCGGCGAGTTCTGGCTACGCCTTC.